This is a list of T cell receptor beta chains from one sample in a study of T cells in localized non-small cell lung cancer. Some clones are missing from TCRdb's copy, which holds only in-frame ones; the method was immunoSEQ multiplex PCR. The sample gives 12,000 or so clones, over 70% of which show up once; around 20% is in the top ten. The specimen was peripheral blood, collected before any cancer treatment. The receptors shown here come from a male donor at least 60 years old with stage I lung adenocarcinoma. Both conserved end residues are trimmed from each CDR3. Each record gives: J gene, D gene, clone size, V gene, CDR3 protein. A D gene is named only where the DNA matches it firmly. Expanded clones get a size class; other rows say once, few or many, or leave the size out.

TRBJ1-1	NA	NA	TRBV6-4	ASSDRSPAEAF
TRBJ2-1	TRBD2	NA	TRBV11-3	ASSLDGRNYNEQF
TRBJ2-7	TRBD1	NA	TRBV28	ASSLSRTGSYEQY
TRBJ2-1	TRBD2	NA	TRBV15	ATSRERTSGNEQF
TRBJ2-2	NA	NA	TRBV5-5	ASSWDSGRVAGELF
TRBJ1-2	NA	NA	TRBV9	ASSLARGGGYGYT
TRBJ1-1	NA	NA	TRBV5-6	ASAGTPAGGTEAF
TRBJ1-4	NA	NA	TRBV4-1	ASSQEVKGQAEKLF
TRBJ1-2	NA	NA	TRBV29-1	SSGGNNNYGYT
TRBJ2-7	TRBD1	NA	TRBV30	AWRRTGVSYEQY
TRBJ2-5	TRBD2	NA	TRBV7-9	ASSLAGRLAGGKETQY
TRBJ2-3	TRBD1	NA	TRBV11-2	ASSLTGGTDTQY
TRBJ2-7	NA	NA	TRBV5-4	ASSHNLGTYEQY
TRBJ1-5	TRBD1	NA	TRBV18	ASSPQGQGLGQPQH
TRBJ2-3	NA	NA	TRBV2	ASSVFSASTDTQY
TRBJ2-1	TRBD2	NA	TRBV7-9	ASSLQVALAGGQF
TRBJ2-1	TRBD2	once	TRBV2	ASSERASGRGNEQF
TRBJ2-5	NA	NA	TRBV28	ASSLSSLPDQY
TRBJ1-3	NA	NA	TRBV29-1	SVDGGGPPGNTIY
TRBJ1-1	TRBD1	NA	TRBV7-2	ASSYSGGGTEAF
TRBJ2-2	NA	NA	TRBV11-3	ASSSSGRRNTGELF
TRBJ2-6	NA	NA	TRBV11-3	ASSRCAKQQSRANVLT
TRBJ2-7	TRBD1	NA	TRBV5-1	ASSRTGSAYEQY
TRBJ2-5	NA	once	TRBV2	ASSVRPLGETQY
TRBJ2-7	NA	NA	TRBV6-6	ASSYSTYEQY
TRBJ2-1	NA	NA	TRBV25-1	ASSITGTHEQF
TRBJ2-1	TRBD2	NA	TRBV6-1	ASSDQLAGYNEQF
TRBJ2-1	NA	NA	TRBV7-9	ASSGRLHEQF
TRBJ2-3	TRBD2	few	TRBV7-9	ASSFGTSRTDTQY
TRBJ2-3	NA	NA	TRBV27	ASSLDARVTDTQY
TRBJ2-1	TRBD2	NA	TRBV28	ASESGRPDPIYNEQF
TRBJ2-3	NA	NA	TRBV19	ASRTASSTDTQY
TRBJ2-7	NA	NA	TRBV28	ASASGTTPYEQY
TRBJ2-7	NA	NA	TRBV11-2	ASSLSGQFYYEQY
TRBJ1-5	TRBD1	NA	TRBV14	ASSPTGSNQPQH
TRBJ2-3	TRBD1	NA	TRBV6-6	ASIQDRLDGTQY
TRBJ1-2	NA	NA	TRBV5-1	ASSSQINYGYT
TRBJ2-7	NA	NA	TRBV6-1	ASSSMYEQY
TRBJ1-2	NA	NA	TRBV5-1	ASSMVGQTSYGYT
TRBJ2-7	NA	NA	TRBV7-7	ASSLVAGTGYEQY
TRBJ2-3	TRBD1	NA	TRBV6-4	ATGTGPTDTQY
TRBJ2-7	TRBD2	once	TRBV28	ASHRGGSGYEQY
TRBJ2-1	NA	NA	TRBV18	ASSSSLGDEQF
TRBJ2-2	TRBD2	NA	TRBV7-9	ASSSGSRTRYLNTGELF
TRBJ2-5	TRBD2	NA	TRBV19	ASSIDLTSGRVETQY
TRBJ1-1	NA	NA	TRBV30	AWRRGGIEAF
TRBJ1-5	TRBD1	NA	TRBV30	AWSVQGGRNQPQH
TRBJ2-1	NA	NA	TRBV9	ASSDRGASSYNEQF
TRBJ2-5	NA	NA	TRBV7-2	ASSPIGQEETQY
TRBJ2-3	NA	NA	TRBV19	ASSISVTDTQY
TRBJ2-5	NA	NA	TRBV7-8	ASSFYAETQY
TRBJ2-1	TRBD1	NA	TRBV19	ASSSPTGIDKKQF
TRBJ2-1	NA	NA	TRBV10-3	AISEGQDGDEQF